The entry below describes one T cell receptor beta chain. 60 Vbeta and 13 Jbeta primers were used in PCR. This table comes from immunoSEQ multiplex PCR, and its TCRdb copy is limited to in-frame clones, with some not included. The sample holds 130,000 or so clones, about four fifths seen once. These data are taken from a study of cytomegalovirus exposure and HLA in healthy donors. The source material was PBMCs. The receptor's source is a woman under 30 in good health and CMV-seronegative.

The CDR3 spells CASSLSISGAVFEQYF. CDR3 in DNA: TGTGCCAGCAGCCTTTCAATATCTGGTGCGGTTTTCGAGCAGTACTTC. The chain employs TRBV14 and TRBJ2-7; the D is unclear. V shed 4 bases and J shed 6 bases, with 22 bases lying between them. The germline CDR1 and CDR2 sequences are SGHDN and FVKESK. This CDR3 is 16 amino acids long.